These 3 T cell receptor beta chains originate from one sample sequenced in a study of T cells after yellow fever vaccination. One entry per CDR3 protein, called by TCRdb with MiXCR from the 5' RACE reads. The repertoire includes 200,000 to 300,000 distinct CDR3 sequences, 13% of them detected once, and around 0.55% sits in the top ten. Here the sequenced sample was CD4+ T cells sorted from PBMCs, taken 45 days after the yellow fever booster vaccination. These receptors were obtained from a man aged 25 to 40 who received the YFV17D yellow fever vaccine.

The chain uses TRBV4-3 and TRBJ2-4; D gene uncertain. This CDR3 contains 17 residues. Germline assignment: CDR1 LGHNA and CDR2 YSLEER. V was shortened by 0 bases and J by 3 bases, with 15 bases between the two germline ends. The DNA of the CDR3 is TGCGCCAGCAGCCAAGAAGAGTGGAGATTTGGCAAAAACATTCAGTACTTC. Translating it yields CASSQEEWRFGKNIQYF.

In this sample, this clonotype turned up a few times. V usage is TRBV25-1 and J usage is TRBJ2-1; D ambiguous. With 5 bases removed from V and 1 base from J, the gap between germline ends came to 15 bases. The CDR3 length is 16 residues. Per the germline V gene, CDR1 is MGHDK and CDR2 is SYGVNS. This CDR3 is CASSSPSSQSYNEQFF. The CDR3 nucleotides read TGTGCCAGCAGTTCCCCGAGTAGTCAGTCCTACAATGAGCAGTTCTTC.

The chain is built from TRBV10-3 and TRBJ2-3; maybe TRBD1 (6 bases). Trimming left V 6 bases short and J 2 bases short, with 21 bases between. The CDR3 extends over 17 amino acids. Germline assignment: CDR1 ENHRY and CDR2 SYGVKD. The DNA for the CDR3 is TGTGCCATCAGCCCAGGGGAATCAGGAAGATTCACAGATACGCAGTATTTT. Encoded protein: CAISPGESGRFTDTQYF.